The T cell receptor beta chain described here comes from a study of cytomegalovirus exposure and HLA in healthy donors (dated by TCRdb to 2017 to 2019). Broadly, across the study: In an earlier analysis of under 600 of the donors, around 290 Gb of sequence data and 120 million or so unique TCR beta sequences from about 190 million T cells were reported. A separate validation cohort of 100 to 150 different subjects was used in addition to the approximately 670-subject first cohort. An early release that covered about 600 HLA-typed donors contained about 300 gigabases of sequencing data and tens of millions of unique TCR sequences. All discovery cohort repertoires had been generated on a single sequencing platform. A later genetic analysis took genome-wide SNP genotypes for about 55% of the roughly 700 donors and used that subset as a discovery cohort. Typing coverage differed by locus: A, B, C, DRB1 and DQB1 were typed in about 620-630 donors, DQA1 in about 550, DPA1 in nearly 610, and DPB1 in 472. Across around 400 genotyped donors of the cohort, an average of approximately 200,000 unique TCR beta nucleotide sequences per donor were sequenced, and roughly 17% of those sequences were non-productive. Of the 350 to 450 genotyped donors, 81% fell in the genetic ancestry cluster associated with self-reported Caucasian donors. Class I and class II HLA loci were covered by the typing at four-digit resolution. In the later analysis, no new phenotypic data were used to find candidate immune exposures; instead, reliance was placed on TCR beta sequences and their occurrence across donors. The study aimed to test whether signatures of past pathogen exposure could be identified by cataloging public T cell receptors. Using immunosequencing, the study profiled T cell repertoires from around 680 subjects and related those repertoires to cytomegalovirus serostatus. An earlier analysis of several hundred of the donors used high-throughput TCR beta sequencing to judge whether each TCR beta V gene segment behaved as functional or pseudogenic. Four to six DR-DQ haplotypes were handled as single units for association and clustering, since linkage in the cohort was strong. Donor age, sex, ethnicity and CMV serostatus were collected together with the repertoire data. To study patterns of TCR occurrence, a later analysis re-analyzed previously published TCR beta repertoires from 550 to 800 donors and added high-resolution HLA genotyping. To predict cytomegalovirus infection status, the study brought together high-throughput TCR immunosequencing, statistical association of individual TCRs with disease status, and machine learning. Study-level results and caveats: Three of the identified cytomegalovirus-associated TCR beta chains were confirmed in vitro to be specific for cytomegalovirus antigens. Compared with the 666-donor mean, donors in an Asian-associated ancestry cluster had fewer N-insertions in productive TCRs, according to a later genetic analysis. Immune exposure information for the cohort was limited to CMV serostatus. At a false discovery rate of 0.05, a later analysis linked 15,000 to 20,000 TCR beta sequences to specific HLA alleles. A total of some 180 TCR beta chains were listed by the study as associated with cytomegalovirus. Linkage disequilibrium might explain the correlated functional status among segregating V segments, but an unknown experimental factor could not be ruled out. According to a later analysis, parvovirus B19, influenza, CMV and Epstein-Barr virus appeared linked to several top co-occurrence clusters. This cohort had only TCR beta chains sequenced, and the lack of alpha or paired-chain data limited which features could be detected. Most TCR sequences were seen in very few donors, while some public TCRs were found in many individuals. Cytomegalovirus status was reported to be diagnosed by the classifier with high specificity and sensitivity in both the original and validation cohorts. A cluster of highly shared sequence variants was judged likely to represent a technical artifact of the sequencing pipeline. In a later analysis, TCR association rates were found to vary across HLA loci, with the most associated TCRs seen for DRB1 alleles and the fewest for HLA-C alleles. According to a later analysis, most CMV-associated TCR beta chains appeared to be HLA-restricted, and the HLA associations seemed to be driven largely by CMV exposure. HLA typing was unavailable for some donors at each locus, so association tests used only the typed subset. Roughly uniform sequencing depth across donors was assumed in presence/absence analyses, although this assumption may not hold. In an earlier analysis of 587 of the donors, most TCR beta V segments were observed in productive rearrangements about 87% or about 30% of the time, broadly matching IMGT annotations. A later genetic analysis associated a missense DCLRE1C variant with V-gene and J-gene trimming of TCR beta chains, and an independent cohort replicated the association. Because counts were too low, seventeen rarely observed V segments, including chromosome 9 orphons, were excluded from the earlier analysis of around 590 of the donors. Some IMGT-functional V segments, including TRBV6-2 and TRBV6-3, could not be distinguished by the 87-base-pair reads and were therefore excluded. According to the authors, the approach could potentially be generalized to other disease states and immunological phenotypes. Compared with equally common non-associated chains, HLA-associated TCR beta chains in a later analysis were more clonally expanded and had lower generation probabilities. Assigning TCR associations to individual alleles was difficult when HLA alleles, especially DR and DQ, strongly co-occurred. A further reported finding was that TCR beta sequences accurately predicted the HLA-A and HLA-B alleles for most subjects in the first cohort.

CDR1 and CDR2, looked up from the germline V gene, are SGHTA and FQGNSA. The CDR3 spans 16 residues, from the cysteine through the phenylalanine. The CDR3 DNA has 48 bases and is translated from base 1. Trimmed from V: 6 bases; trimmed from J: 0 bases; junction bases lacking a gene match: 10. With respect to this clone: Its antigen is not yet known. It has no much larger one-base neighbor in the sample; base qualities were not kept.

Library creation used the immunoSEQ multiplex PCR assay. For the multiplex PCR, a mixture combining 60 forward primers for TCR Vbeta segments and 13 reverse primers for TCR Jbeta segments was used. The CDR3 region of rearranged TCR beta genes was amplified from genomic DNA with a multiplex PCR assay. The Illumina HiSeq System was used to sequence the amplified TCR beta libraries as 87-base-pair reads. In the source study's methods: A later analysis counted around 72 million unique TCR beta chains across the approximately 700 repertoires, and around 9.9 million of these chains were shared by at least two donors. To remove PCR and sequencing errors, raw reads were error-corrected and collapsed into unique sequences using a nearest-neighbor algorithm that merged closely related sequences. Alignment of CDR3 sequences to IMGT reference sequences was used to assign V, D and J gene segments. For a sequence to be retained, a match of at least six nucleotides to both a V gene segment and a J gene segment was required. A rearrangement counted as productive if the CDR3 had no stop codons and remained in frame with V and J, and every other rearrangement counted as non-productive. CDR3 was defined according to IMGT convention as the region running from the second conserved V-encoded cysteine to the conserved J-encoded phenylalanine. The earlier analysis of 500 to 600 of the donors excluded sequences that lacked an unambiguous match to a single V gene segment. In an earlier analysis of 500 to 750 of the donors, V segments were called functional above 56.7% productive rearrangements and were called segregating when the between-donor standard deviation exceeded 5%. A statistical classification framework was developed to diagnose cytomegalovirus status using the catalog of TCR beta chain sequences. In a later analysis, V and J genes were assigned by comparing TCR nucleotide sequences against IMGT/GENE-DB human TR gene sequences. Using the TCRdist pipeline, a later analysis assigned CDR3 sequences along with most-parsimonious VDJ recombination scenarios. In a later analysis, every TCR beta chain was defined by the combination of its CDR3 amino acid sequence and its V-gene family, and reads without a unique V-gene family were dropped. A later analysis removed 592 highly shared, low-generation-probability nucleotide sequences to deal with suspected cross-contamination and a sequencing artifact. A later analysis calculated a clonal expansion index for each public chain from normalized within-repertoire ranks of inferred template counts. In a later analysis, generation probabilities were computed with a VDJ recombination model fitted to out-of-frame rearrangements, and the resulting probabilities were checked against IGoR. Hypergeometric tests were used in a later analysis to score TCR-TCR, TCR-HLA and TCR-CMV co-occurrence, with a repertoire-size bias correction applied to the TCR pairs. A later analysis estimated false discovery rates by permuting HLA or CMV assignments 20 times. In a later analysis, co-occurring TCRs were grouped with DBSCAN, and TCRdist sequence similarity was added when clustering was performed within HLA-allele-positive subsets. Repertoires with fewer than 30,000 or more than 120,000 public chains, plus five repertoires with anomalous nucleotide sharing, were excluded from co-occurrence clustering. TCRdb re-hosts the immuneACCESS table, in-frame sequences only. Its copies lack some clones; in the studies checked, an unresolved V gene accounts for under half of them, and the cause for the rest is not known. Clone size and V and J calls were adopted from that table, with D and trimming inferred from the DNA. Counted in this sample were about 170,000 clones; 73% of them appeared once. Around 5% of the sample is in the top ten clones.

The cohort was made up of 500 to 800 healthy bone marrow donors. At the time of sampling, all cohort members were nominally healthy, though unrecorded immune exposures were likely present. The donor was CMV seropositive and was included in the group of 250 to 350 seropositive cohort members. Each donor provided a peripheral blood sample, and peripheral blood mononuclear cells were used for TCR beta sequencing. The Qiagen DNeasy Blood Extraction Kit was used to extract genomic DNA from the blood cell samples. The chain uses TRBV7-2 and TRBJ1-1; 7 central bases correspond to TRBD1. The receptor's source is a woman aged 18-29 years in good health and CMV-seropositive. The sequenced material came from PBMCs. CDR3 loop: CASSLTGTAVNTEAFF. The sequence in DNA is TGTGCCAGCAGTCTAACCGGGACAGCCGTGAACACTGAAGCTTTCTTT.